This record concerns one TCR beta chain sequence. Its antigen is not known. This specimen comes from a study of naive and memory T cell subsets. The study, taken as a whole, reports: RNA-based TCR counts may shift with T cell activation and differentiation. Possibly reflecting memory cells re-expressing CD45RA, a few larger clonotypes occurred in naive repertoires, especially CD8. In CD4 and CD8 cells, diversity dropped from naive through EMRA.

Both TRBC1 and TRBC2 were covered by a beta constant-region primer of two equimolar oligonucleotides. The ligated cDNA underwent four PCR rounds using SP2 and nested alpha and beta constant-region primers. A 12-nucleotide UMI and the SP2 primer were added to the cDNA 3' end by oligonucleotide ligation. One entry per CDR3 protein results from TCRdb running MiXCR on the UMI-ligation and nested PCR reads. The sample has more than 120,000 distinct CDR3 sequences; approximately 20% are singletons. The CDR3 covers 11 residues. Germline V lookup: CDR1 PRHDT, CDR2 FYEKMQ (reference sequence). The V and J ends lost 4 bases and 11 bases respectively, with 11 bases between them.

This TCR came from a human donor in good health. Sequenced sample: naive CD8+ T cells from blood. The genes are TRBV13 and TRBJ1-2; D is unresolved. The CDR3 nucleotides are TGTGCCAGCAGCTCATCGTCGGGATACACCTTC. It specifies CASSSSSGYTF.